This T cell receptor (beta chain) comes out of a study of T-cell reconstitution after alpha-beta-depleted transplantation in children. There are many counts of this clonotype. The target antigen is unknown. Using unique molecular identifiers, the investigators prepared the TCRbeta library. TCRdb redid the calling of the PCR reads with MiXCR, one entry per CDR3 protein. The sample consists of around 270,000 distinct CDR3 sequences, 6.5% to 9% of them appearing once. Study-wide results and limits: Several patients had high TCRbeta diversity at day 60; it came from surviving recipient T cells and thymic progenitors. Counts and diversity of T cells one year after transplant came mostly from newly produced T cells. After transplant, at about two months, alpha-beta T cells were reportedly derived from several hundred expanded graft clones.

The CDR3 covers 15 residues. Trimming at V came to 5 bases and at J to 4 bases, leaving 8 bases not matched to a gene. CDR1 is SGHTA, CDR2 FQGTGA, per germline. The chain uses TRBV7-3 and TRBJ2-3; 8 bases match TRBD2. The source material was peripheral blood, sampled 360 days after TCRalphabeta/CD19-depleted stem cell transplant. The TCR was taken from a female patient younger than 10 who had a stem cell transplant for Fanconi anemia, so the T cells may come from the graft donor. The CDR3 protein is CASSLSGTRPDTQYF. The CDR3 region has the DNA TGTGCCAGCAGCCTCTCCGGGACTAGGCCAGATACGCAGTATTTT.